Listed below are T cell receptor beta chains from one sample, sequenced in a study of blood T cell repertoires in COVID-19. The data were produced by immunoSEQ multiplex PCR, yet TCRdb's version contains in-frame clones alone and is incomplete. This table has some 38,000 clones, 91% appearing once. Material for sequencing was peripheral blood. The receptors derive from a man aged 50-59 years with active COVID-19. Each CDR3 is given with its conserved first and last residue. The D gene is left open where the match is weak. A clone size is listed for some rows: how often the clone was seen (once, few, many), or a class if it is expanded.

clone_size | d_call | j_call | v_call | cdr3_aa | cdr3_nt
NA | NA | TRBJ1-6 | TRBV5-4 | CASSSRGSYNSPLHF | TGTGCCAGCAGCTCTAGGGGCTCCTATAATTCACCCCTCCACTTT
NA | NA | TRBJ1-4 | TRBV7-9 | CASSRGSNEKLFF | TGTGCCAGCAGCCGCGGCTCTAATGAAAAACTGTTTTTT
NA | NA | TRBJ1-1 | TRBV11-2 | CASSFGQKNTEAFF | TGTGCCAGCAGCTTTGGACAGAAGAACACTGAAGCTTTCTTT
NA | NA | TRBJ2-1 | TRBV11-2 | CASKGGTYNEQFF | TGTGCCAGCAAGGGAGGAACCTACAATGAGCAGTTCTTC
once | NA | TRBJ2-3 | TRBV5-6 | CASSFVARDTDTQYF | TGTGCCAGCAGCTTCGTAGCGCGCGACACAGATACGCAGTATTTT
NA | NA | TRBJ1-1 | TRBV7-3 | CASSRRGNTEAFF | TGTGCCAGCAGCCGAAGGGGGAACACTGAAGCTTTCTTT
NA | NA | TRBJ1-1 | TRBV4-1 | CASSQNPGNTEAFF | TGCGCCAGCAGCCAAAATCCGGGGAACACTGAAGCTTTCTTT
NA | NA | TRBJ2-3 | TRBV19 | CASSTQTDVEQYF | TGTGCCAGTAGTACCCAGACTGACGTGGAGCAGTATTTT
NA | NA | TRBJ1-6 | TRBV6-5 | CASSVRPDSPLHF | TGTGCCAGCAGCGTACGTCCGGATTCACCCCTCCACTTT
NA | NA | TRBJ1-1 | TRBV19 | CATTYQGFPEAFF | TGTGCCACGACGTACCAGGGGTTTCCTGAAGCTTTCTTT
NA | NA | TRBJ1-3 | TRBV6-5 | CASSRDTGNTIYF | TGTGCCAGCAGCAGGGACACCGGAAACACCATATATTTT
NA | TRBD1 | TRBJ1-5 | TRBV11-1 | CASSLGGGDQPQHF | TGTGCCAGCAGCTTAGGAGGGGGCGATCAGCCCCAGCATTTT
NA | NA | TRBJ1-6 | TRBV5-1 | CASTFSDGGSPLHF | TGCGCCAGCACCTTTTCGGATGGGGGCTCACCCCTCCACTTT
NA | TRBD1 | TRBJ2-7 | TRBV5-1 | CASSSSGTERPEQYF | TGCGCCAGCAGCTCCTCCGGGACAGAGCGACCCGAGCAGTACTTC
NA | TRBD1 | TRBJ1-1 | TRBV7-3 | CASSLRDRGQAFF | TGTGCCAGCAGCTTAAGGGACAGGGGGCAAGCTTTCTTT
NA | NA | TRBJ2-1 | TRBV29-1 | CSVEQPGLQIEQFF | TGCAGCGTTGAGCAGCCAGGACTACAGATTGAGCAGTTCTTC
NA | NA | TRBJ2-2 | TRBV9 | CASSARGQNTGELFF | TGTGCCAGCAGCGCTAGAGGACAGAACACCGGGGAGCTGTTTTTT
NA | TRBD1 | TRBJ2-1 | TRBV27 | CASTKLLTGGHEQFF | TGTGCCAGCACGAAACTTCTGACAGGGGGACATGAGCAGTTCTTC
NA | NA | TRBJ2-2 | TRBV6-5 | CASSLRQGGVGELFF | TGTGCCAGCAGTCTCCGACAGGGCGGGGTCGGGGAGCTGTTTTTT
NA | NA | TRBJ2-7 | TRBV2 | CASSEAGGIPYEQYF | TGTGCCAGCAGTGAAGCTGGGGGGATCCCCTACGAGCAGTACTTC
NA | NA | TRBJ1-2 | TRBV5-1 | CASSLAPGLNYGYTF | TGCGCCAGCAGCTTGGCGCCGGGACTCAACTATGGCTACACCTTC
NA | TRBD1 | TRBJ2-1 | TRBV12-3/TRBV12-4 | CASSSDRANEQFF | TGTGCCAGCAGTTCGGACAGGGCAAATGAGCAGTTCTTC
NA | NA | TRBJ1-5 | TRBV9 | CASSPESSNQPQHF | TGTGCCAGCAGCCCTGAGAGTAGCAATCAGCCCCAGCATTTT
NA | NA | TRBJ2-1 | TRBV9 | CASSVATYNEQFF | TGTGCCAGCAGCGTAGCCACCTACAATGAGCAGTTCTTC
NA | NA | TRBJ1-2 | TRBV7-8 | CASSLGPNYGYTF | TGTGCCAGCAGCTTAGGTCCGAACTATGGCTACACCTTC
NA | NA | TRBJ2-7 | TRBV18 | CASSPGTPYYEQYF | TGTGCCAGCTCACCGGGGACACCTTACTACGAGCAGTACTTC
NA | NA | TRBJ2-1 | TRBV19 | CASGLLSYNEQFF | TGTGCCAGTGGGCTGCTCTCCTACAATGAGCAGTTCTTC
NA | NA | TRBJ1-1 | TRBV28 | CASSPRGGGNTEAFF | TGTGCCAGCAGTCCGAGGGGAGGGGGGAACACTGAAGCTTTCTTT